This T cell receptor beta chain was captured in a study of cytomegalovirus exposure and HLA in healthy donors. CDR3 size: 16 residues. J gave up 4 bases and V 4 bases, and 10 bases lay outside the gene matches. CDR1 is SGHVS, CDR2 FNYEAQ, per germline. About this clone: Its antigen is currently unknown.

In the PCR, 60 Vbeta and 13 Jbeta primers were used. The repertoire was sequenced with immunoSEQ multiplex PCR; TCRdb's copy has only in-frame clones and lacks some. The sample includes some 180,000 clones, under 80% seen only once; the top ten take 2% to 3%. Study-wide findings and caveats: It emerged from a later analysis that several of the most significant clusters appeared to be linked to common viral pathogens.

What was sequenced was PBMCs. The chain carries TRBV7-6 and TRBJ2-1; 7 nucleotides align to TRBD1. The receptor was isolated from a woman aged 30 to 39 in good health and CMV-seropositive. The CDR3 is CASSSETGQTYNEQFF. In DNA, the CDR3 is TGTGCCAGCAGCTCAGAGACAGGGCAGACTTACAATGAGCAGTTCTTC. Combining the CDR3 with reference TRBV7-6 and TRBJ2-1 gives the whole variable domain GAGVSQSPRYKVTKRGQDVALRCDPISGHVSLYWYRQALGQGPEFLTYFNYEAQQDKSGLPNDRFSAERPEGSISTLTIQRTEQRDSAMYRCASSSETGQTYNEQFFGPGTRLTVL.